This T cell receptor (beta chain) came from a study of T cell changes during pregnancy in multiple sclerosis. TCRdb's copy holds only in-frame clones and misses some; the assay was immunoSEQ multiplex PCR. The sample contains fewer than 65,000 clones, about nine tenths of which appear only once. The clonotype was recovered from a female donor with multiple sclerosis, enrolled in a pregnancy study. Specimen: CD8+ T cells from peripheral blood mononuclear cells, collected after pregnancy.

The CDR3 here is CASSMAGLSYEQYF. The CDR3 nucleotides read TGTGCCAGTAGTATGGCGGGCCTATCCTACGAGCAGTACTTC. The V gene is TRBV19, the J gene TRBJ2-7; maybe TRBD2 (5 bases). Trimming stripped 3 bases from V and 1 base from J, with 10 bases between. CDR1 and CDR2 (germline): LNHDA, SQIVND (reference sequence). CDR3 length: 14 residues.